This T cell receptor (beta chain) came from a study of blood T cell repertoires in COVID-19. The overall study: COVID-19 samples, acute and convalescent, were from the United States, Italy and Spain.

The CDR3 extends over 16 amino acids. CDR1 and CDR2 from the germline V gene are LNHDA and SQIVND (reference sequence). Trimming removed 2 bases from V and 1 base from J, with 12 bases in between. Data came from immunoSEQ multiplex PCR; TCRdb stores just in-frame clones and leaves some out. This table has 35,000 to 45,000 clones, roughly 88% appearing once. The chain joins TRBV19 to TRBJ1-3; TRBD1 is a possible D gene (5 bases). This receptor was identified in a woman older than 75 with acute or convalescent COVID-19. Sequenced input: peripheral blood. The CDR3: CASSIRGHSSGNTIYF. CDR3 coding DNA: TGTGCCAGTAGTATAAGGGGCCACTCATCTGGAAACACCATATATTTT.